This TCR beta chain stems from a study of tumor and adjacent non-tumor tissue in lung cancer. Study-level information: Stage I to III disease affected roughly 10 men and several women aged roughly 31 to 85.

RNA was extracted from bulk tissue without any cell sorting. Between August and November 2014, newly diagnosed, chemotherapy-naive lung cancer patients underwent thoracic surgery in China. CDR1 is MNHNS, CDR2 SASEGT, per germline. The CDR3 is 15 residues long. TCRbeta libraries were built with three rounds of nested PCR, modified from ARM-PCR. TCRdb itself ran the multiplex PCR reads through MiXCR, one entry per CDR3 protein. The sample records about 75,000 distinct CDR3 sequences, roughly 73% being singletons. Turning to this clonotype: One junction end disagrees with the germline gene, perhaps due to a read error.

The rearrangement uses TRBV6-1 and TRBJ2-3; 10 nucleotides line up with TRBD2. This sequence was found in a woman aged 45-65 years with non-small cell lung cancer. Sequenced material: lung tumor tissue. The CDR3 bases are TGTACCAGCAGTGAACTAGCGGGATGCACAGATACGCAATATTTT. Protein product: CTSSELAGCTDTQYF.